The 8 T cell receptor beta chains below were found in one sample sequenced in a study of T cells in Graves' hyperthyroidism and ophthalmopathy. RNA transcripts served as the template for amplifying TCR beta CDR3 regions. An initial round of RT-PCR targeting the TCR CDR3 relied on the HTBI primer set. From the multiplex PCR reads, TCRdb called clonotypes with MiXCR, one entry per CDR3 protein. The repertoire holds over 300,000 distinct CDR3 sequences, with 12% to 15% as singletons. Specimen: blood. All receptors come from a woman between 40 and 55 years old with Graves' ophthalmopathy.

In this sample, this clonotype turned up many times. The chain recombines TRBV29-1 with TRBJ2-1; D assignment may be TRBD1 or TRBD2 (5 bases each). The V and J ends lost 4 bases and 8 bases respectively, with 9 bases between them. The V gene's germline CDR1 is SQVTM and CDR2 ANQGSEA. There are 11 residues in the CDR3. CDR3 in amino acids: CSVGDGDEQFF. The CDR3 bases are TGCAGCGTTGGGGACGGCGATGAGCAGTTCTTC.

CDR3 amino acids: CASSLKTSSTDTQYF. CDR3 DNA sequence: TGTGCCAGCAGCTTAAAGACTAGCTCCACAGATACGCAGTATTTT. V usage is TRBV13 and J usage is TRBJ2-3, with TRBD2 identical over 7 bases. J lost 2 bases, V lost 2 bases, and 4 bases had no gene match. The CDR3 spans 15 residues. CDR1 PRHDT and CDR2 FYEKMQ come from the germline V gene (reference sequence).

The CDR3 region has the DNA TGTGCCAGCAGCTTATGGGCGGGAGAGACGTACAATGAGCAGTTCTTC. Encoded protein: CASSLWAGETYNEQFF. The V and J genes are TRBV7-8 and TRBJ2-1; 7 bases agree with TRBD2. The CDR3 loop spans 16 amino acids. Germline values: CDR1 SGHVS, CDR2 FQNEAQ. With 2 bases clipped from V and 4 bases from J, the junction kept 8 bases outside the gene matches.

This clonotype occurred many times. The genes are TRBV7-2 and TRBJ1-2, with D possibly TRBD1 on 6 matching bases. V lost 6 bases, J lost 8 bases, and 22 bases lay in between. Germline V gene data show CDR1 as SGHTA and CDR2 as FQGNSA. CDR3 length: 15 amino acids. Here the CDR3 DNA reads TGTGCCAGCAGTCGCCAGCGGTGGGGGGGCCGCGGCTACACCTTC. Amino acid sequence: CASSRQRWGGRGYTF.

This clonotype showed up many times. V usage is TRBV6-1 and J usage is TRBJ1-1; TRBD1 agrees at 7 bases. V was clipped by 4 bases and J by 6 bases; unmatched bases: 11. The germline V gene has CDR1 MNHNS and CDR2 SASEGT. The CDR3 runs to 15 residues. CDR3: CASSVTPGGQSEAFF. CDR3 in DNA: TGTGCCAGCAGTGTCACCCCAGGGGGTCAATCTGAAGCTTTCTTT.

The rearrangement uses TRBV3-1 and TRBJ1-2; 9 nucleotides line up with TRBD1. Losses at the gene ends were 0 bases for V and 4 bases for J; bases not matched to a gene: 12. The CDR3 sequence is 18 residues long. CDR1 LGHDT and CDR2 YNNKEL come from the germline V gene (reference sequence). Here the CDR3 DNA reads TGTGCCAGCAGCCAAGAATACAACAGGGGGCGTGGGGTCTATGGCTACACCTTC. This translates into CASSQEYNRGRGVYGYTF.

Turning to this clonotype: Possible read error: a much larger clone is one base away. The rearrangement joins TRBV7-9 to TRBJ2-2; the match to TRBD1 covers 9 bases. The germline V gene encodes CDR1 SEHNR and CDR2 FQNEAQ (reference sequence). The CDR3 covers 16 residues. As DNA, the CDR3 is TGTGCCAGCAGCTCCCTACTGGGACAGGGAACCGGGGGGCTGTTTTTT. Encoded protein: CASSSLLGQGTGGLFF. The entire variable domain, with the rest obtained from reference TRBV7-9 and TRBJ2-2, is as follows: DTGVSQNPRHKITKRGQNVTFRCDPISEHNRLYWYRQTLGQGPEFLTYFQNEAQLEKSRLLSDRFSAERPKGSFSTLEIQRTEQGDSAMYLCASSSLLGQGTGGLFFGEGSRLTVL.

This clonotype has ten or more counts. The V gene is TRBV7-6, the J gene TRBJ2-2; 9 nucleotides agree with TRBD1. This CDR3 has 18 amino acids. The trim removed 1 base at V and 4 bases at J, leaving 10 bases unmatched. CDR1 SGHVS and CDR2 FNYEAQ come from the germline V gene. The CDR3 bases are TGTGCCAGCAGCTTAGGACTAGCCGGGACAGGGAGCACCGGGGAGCTGTTTTTT. Protein product: CASSLGLAGTGSTGELFF.